The clone carrying this T cell receptor beta chain occurred many times. Its specificity is not known. This sample was taken from a study of CD8 T cells in ankylosing spondylitis. There are 13 residues in the CDR3. Trimming stripped 3 bases from V and 5 bases from J, with 11 bases between. Germline CDR1 is DFQATT and CDR2 is SNEGSKA (reference sequence). Study-level findings and limits: Within ankylosing spondylitis blood, a TCR beta motif made up of seven to nine highly homologous variants appeared to be characteristic.

In TCRdb, the 5' RACE reads were re-called with MiXCR into one record per CDR3 protein. The data contain approximately 260,000 distinct CDR3 sequences, 8% to 9.5% of them singletons. The sequence was collected from a male donor with ankylosing spondylitis or in good health (not recorded which). This sequence joins TRBV20-1 and TRBJ1-5; D possibly corresponds to TRBD1 (6 bases). The sequencing input was blood, either unsorted or a sorted T cell fraction (not recorded which). The CDR3 nucleotides are TGCAGTGCTAGCCGGGACACTGATCAGCCCCAGCATTTT. The encoded protein is CSASRDTDQPQHF.